The 5 T cell receptor beta chains listed next were all sequenced from one sample in a study of T cell changes during pregnancy in multiple sclerosis (dated by TCRdb to between 2018 and 2020). The receptor library was made with the immunoSEQ multiplex PCR assay. TCRdb mirrors the immuneACCESS table, restricted to in-frame sequences. Some clones are absent from its copies; in checked studies, under half trace to an unresolved V gene, and the reason for the others is unknown. Within this sample are under 130,000 clones, with around 94% of them counted one time only. The leading ten clones occupy 0.8% to 1% of the sample. The specimen comprised peripheral blood, sampled after pregnancy. The receptors were gathered from a female donor with multiple sclerosis, enrolled in a pregnancy study.

The rearrangement uses TRBV29-1 and TRBJ1-4; 7 positions agree with TRBD1. In germline, CDR1 is SQVTM, CDR2 ANQGSEA. The trim removed 8 bases at V and 5 bases at J, leaving 5 bases unmatched. The CDR3 covers 12 residues. The CDR3 loop reads CSSRGANEKLFF. CDR3 coding DNA: TGCAGCTCCAGGGGGGCGAATGAAAAACTGTTTTTT.

The chain recombines TRBV7-9 with TRBJ2-1; 7 nucleotides agree with TRBD2. Germline V gene sequence: CDR1 SEHNR, CDR2 FQNEAQ (reference sequence). V shed 3 bases and J 3 bases; nucleotides not matched to a gene: 5. The CDR3 contains 15 residues. The CDR3 spells CASSLAGDVYNEQFF. Written as DNA, the CDR3 is TGTGCCAGCAGCTTGGCGGGGGACGTCTACAATGAGCAGTTCTTC.

The chain has TRBV5-4 and TRBJ1-2, with 9 nucleotides matching TRBD1. Per germline, CDR1 SGHNT and CDR2 YYREEE (reference sequence). After removal of 3 bases from V and 6 bases from J, the junction contained 9 bases not matched to a gene. The CDR3 consists of 15 residues. For the CDR3, the DNA is TGTGCCAGCAGCTCCGAGGGACAGGGAGTAGATGGCTACACCTTC. Its translation is CASSSEGQGVDGYTF. The entire variable domain, with the rest obtained from reference TRBV5-4 and TRBJ1-2, is as follows: ETGVTQSPTHLIKTRGQQVTLRCSSQSGHNTVSWYQQALGQGPQFIFQYYREEENGRGNFPPRFSGLQFPNYSSELNVNALELDDSALYLCASSSEGQGVDGYTFGSGTRLTVV.

V gene TRBV19 combines with J gene TRBJ2-1; 15 nucleotides line up with TRBD2. Germline CDR1 reads LNHDA; CDR2 reads SQIVND (reference sequence). V gave up 6 bases and J gave up 3 bases; unmatched junction bases: 3. The CDR3 is 16 amino acids. The CDR3 protein is CASSRGLAGGYNEQFF. For the CDR3, the DNA is TGTGCCAGTAGCAGGGGACTAGCGGGAGGCTACAATGAGCAGTTCTTC.

The gene calls are TRBV23-1 and TRBJ2-1, with 7 bases fitting TRBD1. TRBV23-1 is known as an ORF, though its function is uncertain. Unmatched junction bases numbered 8, after V lost 2 bases and J lost 1 base. This CDR3 has 17 amino acids. The CDR3 here is CASSQKQGKASYNEQFF. The CDR3 DNA is TGCGCCAGCAGTCAAAAACAGGGGAAAGCGTCCTACAATGAGCAGTTCTTC.